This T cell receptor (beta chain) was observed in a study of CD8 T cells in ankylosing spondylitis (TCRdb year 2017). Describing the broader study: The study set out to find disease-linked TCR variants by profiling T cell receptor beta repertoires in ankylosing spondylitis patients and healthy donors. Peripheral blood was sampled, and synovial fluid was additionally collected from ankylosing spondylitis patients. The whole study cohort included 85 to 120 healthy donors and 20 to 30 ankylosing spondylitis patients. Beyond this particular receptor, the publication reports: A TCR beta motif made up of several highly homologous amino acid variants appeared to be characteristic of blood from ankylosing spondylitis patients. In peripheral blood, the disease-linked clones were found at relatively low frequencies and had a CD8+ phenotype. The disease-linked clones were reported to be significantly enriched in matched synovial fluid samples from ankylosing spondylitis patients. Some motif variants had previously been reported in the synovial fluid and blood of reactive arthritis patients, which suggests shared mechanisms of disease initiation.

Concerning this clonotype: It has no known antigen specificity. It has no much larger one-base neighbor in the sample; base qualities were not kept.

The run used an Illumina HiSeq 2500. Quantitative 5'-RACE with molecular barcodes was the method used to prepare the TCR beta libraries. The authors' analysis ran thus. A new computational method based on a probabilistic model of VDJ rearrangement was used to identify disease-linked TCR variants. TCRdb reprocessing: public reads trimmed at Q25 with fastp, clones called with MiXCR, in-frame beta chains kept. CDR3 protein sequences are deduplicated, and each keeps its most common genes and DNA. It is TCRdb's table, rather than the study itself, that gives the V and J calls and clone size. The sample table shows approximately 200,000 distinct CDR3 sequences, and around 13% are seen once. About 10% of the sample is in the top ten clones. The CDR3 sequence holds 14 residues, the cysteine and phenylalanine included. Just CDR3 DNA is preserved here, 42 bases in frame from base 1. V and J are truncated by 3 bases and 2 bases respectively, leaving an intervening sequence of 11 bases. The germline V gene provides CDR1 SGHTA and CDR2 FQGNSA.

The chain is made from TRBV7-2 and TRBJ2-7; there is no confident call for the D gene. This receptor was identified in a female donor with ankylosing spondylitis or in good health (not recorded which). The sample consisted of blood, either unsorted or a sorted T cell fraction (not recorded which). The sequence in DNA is TGTGCCAGCAGCTTCGAAGGGTCGGCCTACGAGCAGTACTTC. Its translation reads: CASSFEGSAYEQYF.